Here is one T cell receptor beta chain with its context. In the original workflow: Estimates of nucleated cell counts were drawn from the amplification of reference gene primers. The assay was immunoSEQ multiplex PCR, and TCRdb's table has in-frame clones only and misses some. The V and J calls and clone size come from that table; D and trimming were worked out from the DNA. The data hold approximately 350,000 clones, with about nine tenths observed a single time. The Seattle patients, enrolled during active infection, were followed longitudinally. The junction had 6 bases not matched to a gene; V was cut back by 4 bases and J by 7 bases. This CDR3 has 12 amino acids. Germline V gene data show CDR1 as GTSNPN and CDR2 as SVGIG (reference sequence). This specimen belongs to a study of blood T cell repertoires in COVID-19. Study details: Specimens from acute and convalescent COVID-19 originated in the United States, Italy and Spain. Nucleic acid was either cDNA or gDNA, and it came from T cells, B-cell-depleted T cells, or PBMCs.

Sequenced input: peripheral blood. The chain has TRBV30 and TRBJ1-1; TRBD1 agrees at 7 bases. The receptor was derived from a woman aged 70-85 years with COVID-19, enrolled during active disease. The CDR3 sequence is CAWKRDRNEAFF. Here the CDR3 DNA reads TGTGCCTGGAAGAGGGACAGAAATGAAGCTTTCTTT.